The 3 T cell receptor beta chains below come from one sample, sequenced in a study of T cell changes during pregnancy in multiple sclerosis. Data came from immunoSEQ multiplex PCR; TCRdb stores just in-frame clones and leaves some out. The sample includes tens of thousands of clones, 93% of them seen just once. The input for sequencing was peripheral blood, taken in the second trimester of pregnancy. All receptors derive from a female donor with multiple sclerosis, enrolled in a pregnancy study.

This sequence joins TRBV19 and TRBJ2-1, with 10 nucleotides matching TRBD1. The CDR3 extends over 17 amino acids. CDR1 and CDR2 (germline): LNHDA, SQIVND (reference sequence). Losses at the gene ends were 9 bases for V and 4 bases for J; bases not matched to a gene: 15. CDR3 coding DNA: TGTGCCAGATATAAATGGGGGCGGACAGGGGGGTACAATGAGCAGTTCTTC. Its translation is CARYKWGRTGGYNEQFF.

V and J are TRBV27 and TRBJ2-7, with TRBD2 matching over 7 bases. The CDR3 runs 17 residues. V lost 8 bases and J lost 1; bases outside the gene matches: 17. CDR1 MNHEY and CDR2 SMNVEV come from the germline V gene (reference sequence). CDR3 amino acids: CASSASRKAGKSYEQYF. CDR3 sequence (DNA): TGTGCCAGCTCAGCCAGTAGGAAAGCGGGGAAATCCTACGAGCAGTACTTC.

J is TRBJ2-3 and V is TRBV5-4; TRBD1 aligns across 7 bases. V lost 3 bases, J lost 4 bases, and 5 bases stayed unmatched. CDR1 and CDR2 (germline): SGHNT, YYREEE (reference sequence). This CDR3 has 14 residues. CDR3 nucleotide sequence: TGTGCCAGCAGCTCAAAGACAGGGTCAGATACGCAGTATTTT. Its translation is CASSSKTGSDTQYF.